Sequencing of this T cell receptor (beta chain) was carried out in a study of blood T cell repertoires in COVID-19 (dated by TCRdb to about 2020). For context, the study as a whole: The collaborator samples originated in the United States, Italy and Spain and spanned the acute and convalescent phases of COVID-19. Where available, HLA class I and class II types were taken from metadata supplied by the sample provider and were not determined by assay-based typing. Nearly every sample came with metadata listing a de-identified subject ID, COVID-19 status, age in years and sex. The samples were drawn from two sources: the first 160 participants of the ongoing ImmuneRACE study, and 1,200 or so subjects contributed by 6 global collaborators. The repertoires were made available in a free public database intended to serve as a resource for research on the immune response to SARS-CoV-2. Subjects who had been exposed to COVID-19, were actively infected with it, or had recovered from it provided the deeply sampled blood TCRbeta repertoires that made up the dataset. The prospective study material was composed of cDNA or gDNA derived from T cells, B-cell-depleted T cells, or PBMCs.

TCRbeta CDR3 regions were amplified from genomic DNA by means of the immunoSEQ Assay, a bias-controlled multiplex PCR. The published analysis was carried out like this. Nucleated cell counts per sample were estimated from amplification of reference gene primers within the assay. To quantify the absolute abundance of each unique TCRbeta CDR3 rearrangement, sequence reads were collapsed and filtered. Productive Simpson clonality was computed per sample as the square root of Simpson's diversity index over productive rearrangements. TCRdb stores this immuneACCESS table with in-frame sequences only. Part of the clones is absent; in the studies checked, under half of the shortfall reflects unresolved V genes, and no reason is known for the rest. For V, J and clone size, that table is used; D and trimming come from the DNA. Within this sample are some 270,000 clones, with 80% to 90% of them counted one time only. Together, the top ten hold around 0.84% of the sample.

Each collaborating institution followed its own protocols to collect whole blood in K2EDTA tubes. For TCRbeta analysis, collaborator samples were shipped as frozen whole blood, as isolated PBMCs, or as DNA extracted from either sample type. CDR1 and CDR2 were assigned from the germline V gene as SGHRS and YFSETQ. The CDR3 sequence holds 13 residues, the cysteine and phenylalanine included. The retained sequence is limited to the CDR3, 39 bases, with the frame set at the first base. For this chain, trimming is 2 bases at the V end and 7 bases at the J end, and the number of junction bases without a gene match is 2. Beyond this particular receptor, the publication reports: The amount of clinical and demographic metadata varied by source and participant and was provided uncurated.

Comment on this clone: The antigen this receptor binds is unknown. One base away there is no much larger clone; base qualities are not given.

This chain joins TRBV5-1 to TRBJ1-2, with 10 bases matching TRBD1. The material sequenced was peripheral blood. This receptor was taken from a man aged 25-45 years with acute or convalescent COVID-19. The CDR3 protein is CASSFDRGLGYTF. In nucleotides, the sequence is TGCGCCAGCAGCTTTGACAGGGGGCTTGGCTACACCTTC. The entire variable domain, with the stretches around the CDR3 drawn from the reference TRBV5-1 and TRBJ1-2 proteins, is KAGVTQTPRYLIKTRGQQVTLSCSPISGHRSVSWYQQTPGQGLQFLFEYFSETQRNKGNFPGRFSGRQFSNSRSEMNVSTLELGDSALYLCASSFDRGLGYTFGSGTRLTVV.